This entry lists 5 T cell receptor beta chains sequenced from one sample in a study of Graves' ophthalmopathy and Graves' hyperthyroidism. Using RNA transcripts, the TCR beta CDR3 regions were amplified. RT-PCR with HTBI primers came first, then second-round multiplex PCR. MiXCR was run by TCRdb on the multiplex PCR reads, yielding one entry per CDR3 protein. Found here are about 58,000 distinct CDR3 sequences, roughly 47% of them singletons; the top ten hold 4.7%. The specimen was peripheral blood. The receptors derive from an adult woman with Graves' ophthalmopathy.

The chain joins TRBV29-1 to TRBJ2-7, with 8 bases fitting TRBD1. Germline V CDR1 and CDR2: SQVTM, ANQGSEA. The CDR3 is 14 residues long. V shed 8 bases, J shed 3 bases, and the junction held 12 bases outside the gene matches. The CDR3 sequence is CSSGDRGWDYEQYF. The CDR3 nucleotides read TGCAGCAGTGGTGACAGGGGTTGGGACTACGAGCAGTACTTC.

This clonotype has ten or more counts. The chain joins TRBV6-6 to TRBJ2-3; no definite D call. CDR3 length: 13 residues. The ends were cut back, 2 bases at V and 4 bases at J, with 7 bases in the middle. In germline, CDR1 is MNHNY, CDR2 SVGAGI (reference sequence). CDR3 loop: CASSYATADTQYF. The CDR3, as DNA: TGTGCCAGCAGTTACGCAACCGCAGATACGCAGTATTTT.

The chain couples TRBV10-3 to TRBJ1-6; tentatively, D is TRBD1 (5 bases). From germline, CDR1 is ENHRY and CDR2 SYGVKD. The CDR3 runs to 13 residues. V was trimmed by 4 bases and J by 6 bases, leaving 7 bases between them. CDR3: CAISAGSNSPLHF. CDR3 in DNA: TGTGCCATCAGTGCAGGGAGTAATTCACCCCTCCACTTT.

This clonotype was counted many times. The V and J genes are TRBV19 and TRBJ2-1; the match to TRBD2 covers 13 bases. Germline V gives CDR1 LNHDA, CDR2 SQIVND (reference sequence). V shed 2 bases and J 3 bases; nucleotides not matched to a gene: 4. CDR3 length: 17 amino acids. Here the CDR3 reads CASSITSGRAFYNEQFF. The DNA for the CDR3 is TGTGCCAGTAGTATAACTAGCGGGAGGGCCTTCTACAATGAGCAGTTCTTC.

V gene TRBV20-1 combines with J gene TRBJ2-3, with D unresolved. The CDR3 is 11 residues long. Germline V gives CDR1 DFQATT, CDR2 SNEGSKA (reference sequence). In DNA form, the CDR3 reads TGCAGGGTTAGGTTGGTGGGTACGCAGTATTTT. Its protein is CRVRLVGTQYF.